The sample holds many counts of the clone carrying this T cell receptor (beta chain). Its cognate antigen is unknown. This entry is derived from a study of T cells in Graves' hyperthyroidism and ophthalmopathy. Study background: The initial diagnosis was the point when peripheral blood was collected, ahead of any treatment. The study, taken as a whole, reports: A model of 13 V-J features distinguished ophthalmopathy from stable hyperthyroidism.

For the diagnoses, clinical symptoms, serum thyroxine and TRAb, thyroid ultrasound and orbital computed tomography were used. The trim removed 4 bases at V and 0 bases at J, leaving 8 bases unmatched. CDR1 is SGHRS and CDR2 is YFSETQ in the germline V gene. This CDR3 is 16 amino acids long. Researchers amplified the TCR beta CDR3 regions from RNA transcripts. First-round RT-PCR with HTBI primers amplified the TCR CDR3 region. Via MiXCR, TCRdb re-called the multiplex PCR reads, giving one row per CDR3 protein. The profile shows about 260,000 distinct CDR3 sequences, roughly 20% of them singletons. This sequence joins TRBV5-1 and TRBJ1-1; 8 bases match TRBD1. The TCR comes from a man aged 30 to 39 with Graves' ophthalmopathy. The material sequenced was blood. In DNA form, the CDR3 reads TGCGCCAGCAGCCTACCCGGGACAGGCGTGAACACTGAAGCTTTCTTT. Translated, it gives CASSLPGTGVNTEAFF.